This TCR beta chain was sequenced for a study of cytomegalovirus exposure and HLA in healthy donors. Study-level background: Among about 179 million T cells, an earlier analysis found 120 million or so unique TCR beta sequences. Study-level points and caveats: By a later analysis, the bulk of CMV-associated TCR beta chains appeared HLA-restricted. Highly shared variants forming one cluster were likely a sequencing artifact.

With respect to this clone: Its specificity is unknown.

With 60 Vbeta and 13 Jbeta primers, the PCR was carried out. Libraries were prepared by immunoSEQ multiplex PCR; TCRdb keeps only in-frame clonotypes and omits some of them. The sample comprises tens of thousands of clones, roughly 80% of which are singletons, and roughly 4.5% rests with the top ten. Germline CDR1 is SNHLY and CDR2 is FYNNEI. V shed 5 bases, J shed 9 bases, and the junction held 9 bases outside the gene matches. The CDR3 has 15 residues. The J gene is TRBJ2-1, the V gene TRBV2; TRBD2 aligns across 11 bases. Sequencing used PBMCs. This receptor was obtained from a woman aged 40 to 49 in good health and CMV-seropositive. The CDR3 DNA follows: TGTGCCAGCAGTTTTTCCACTAGCGGGAGTATTGAGCAGTTCTTC. It codes for CASSFSTSGSIEQFF.